Below, one T cell receptor (beta chain) is given with its context. Its specificity is unknown. The CDR3 consists of 14 residues. Germline V gives CDR1 MGHDK, CDR2 SYGVNS. V was pared by 6 bases and J by 8 bases, with 8 bases of the junction left unmatched. This record belongs to a study of cytomegalovirus exposure and HLA in healthy donors. Study details: Earlier work reported 110 million or so unique TCR beta sequences from 170 million or so T cells. From donors who were HLA-typed, an early data release held 80 million or so unique TCRs. Points from the study as a whole: Sequencing probably produced one cluster of sequence variants that were highly shared. TCR beta V- and J-gene trimming was later associated with a missense DCLRE1C variant.

This PCR relied on a set of 60 Vbeta primers and 13 Jbeta primers. The repertoire was sequenced with immunoSEQ multiplex PCR; TCRdb's copy has only in-frame clones and lacks some. This table has 110,000 to 150,000 clones, about four fifths appearing once. Input material: PBMCs. The clonotype originates from a woman between 35 and 50 years old in good health and CMV-seropositive. V gene TRBV25-1 combines with J gene TRBJ1-4, with 8 nucleotides matching TRBD1. The chain's CDR3 is CASRATGAGEKLFF. The CDR3 region has the DNA TGTGCCAGCAGAGCGACAGGGGCGGGAGAAAAACTGTTTTTT.